One T cell receptor (beta chain) is described in this entry. Germline CDR1 MNHEY, CDR2 SMNVEV (reference sequence). Deletions cut 5 bases from V and 1 base from J, with 18 bases between. This CDR3 spans 17 amino acids. The sample originates from a study of T cells in Graves' hyperthyroidism and ophthalmopathy. Study-level background: It was at initial diagnosis, before any treatment, that peripheral blood was collected.

Amplified TCR beta CDR3 regions came from RNA transcripts. The study used the HTBI primer set for a first-round RT-PCR of the TCR CDR3. One entry per CDR3 protein, called by TCRdb with MiXCR from the multiplex PCR reads. Of about 400,000 distinct CDR3 sequences in the sample, approximately 14% are singletons; the top ten hold approximately 30%. This sequence was found in a woman younger than 30 with Graves' hyperthyroidism that later progressed to Graves' ophthalmopathy. Source material: blood. The gene calls are TRBV27 and TRBJ1-5; perhaps TRBD1 as D (6 bases). CDR3 residues: CASSPRSGARSNQPQHF. The CDR3 coding sequence is TGTGCCAGCAGTCCGCGATCGGGGGCCCGGAGCAATCAGCCCCAGCATTTT.